This T cell receptor beta chain originates from a study of T-cell reconstitution after alpha-beta-depleted transplantation in children. Unique molecular identifiers tagged the TCRbeta library. TCRdb redid the calling of the PCR reads with MiXCR, one entry per CDR3 protein. The sample shows around 580,000 distinct CDR3 sequences, about a quarter of them seen only once. The V end was cut by 0 bases, the J end by 3 bases, with 12 bases between. This CDR3 contains 16 residues. In germline, CDR1 is SGHVS, CDR2 FQNEAQ. This receptor was taken from a boy younger than two with Wiskott-Aldrich syndrome, due to receive a stem cell transplant. Sequencing used PBMCs, obtained before TCRalphabeta/CD19-depleted stem cell transplant. The genes are TRBV7-8 and TRBJ2-4; D is unresolved. CDR3 region: CASSLASPMGKNIQYF. CDR3 DNA sequence: TGTGCCAGCAGCTTAGCTAGCCCTATGGGCAAAAACATTCAGTACTTC.